This paragraph covers one T cell receptor beta chain sequence. What it binds is unknown. This sample was taken from a study of early T cells in non-severe SARS-CoV-2 infection. Findings and limits, study-wide: VDJdb-based annotation leaned toward anti-spike CD8 responses and missed private and CD4 specificities.

The CDR3 covers 14 residues. Trimming pared 4 bases from V and 3 bases from J, leaving 13 bases between. In germline, CDR1 is SGHRS, CDR2 YFSETQ. One entry per CDR3 protein, called by TCRdb with MiXCR from the 5' RACE reads. The data show approximately 110,000 distinct CDR3 sequences, under 15% seen once. The receptor comes from an adult who was a healthcare worker with PCR-confirmed SARS-CoV-2 infection or an uninfected control (not recorded which). The chain links TRBV5-1 to TRBJ2-5, with D possibly TRBD2 on 5 matching bases. Sequences were obtained from whole blood. CDR3 bases: TGCGCCAGCAGCCCACGAGCCGGGGAAGAGACCCAGTACTTC. Its translation: CASSPRAGEETQYF.